These 27 T cell receptor beta chains came from one sample sequenced in a study of blood T cell repertoires in COVID-19. Produced via immunoSEQ multiplex PCR; TCRdb's table is partial and in-frame only. In the table there are 120,000 or so clones, around 83% of which are singletons. The sample consisted of PBMCs or T cells enriched from blood (not recorded which). These receptors were collected from a young woman who had recovered from COVID-19.

The chain combines TRBV2 with TRBJ2-4, with D tentatively TRBD2 (5 bases). CDR1 is SNHLY, CDR2 FYNNEI, per germline. V dropped 3 bases and J dropped 9 bases, with 9 bases sitting between them. This CDR3 region has 12 residues. DNA for the CDR3: TGTGCCAGCAGTGAGAACCGGGGCATTCAGTACTTC. Amino acid sequence: CASSENRGIQYF.

The chain uses TRBV9 and TRBJ1-3; possible D gene TRBD1, 5 bases. Germline CDR1 is SGDLS and CDR2 is YYNGEE. The V gene lost 1 base and the J gene lost 1 base, with 9 bases spanning the gap. This CDR3 region has 15 residues. CDR3: CASSVQGSSGNTIYF. Here the CDR3 DNA reads TGTGCCAGCAGCGTACAGGGTAGTTCTGGAAACACCATATATTTT.

This clone has a handful of counts. The rearrangement links TRBV5-1 to TRBJ1-2; D might be TRBD1 (5 bases). Per germline, CDR1 SGHRS and CDR2 YFSETQ. This CDR3 is 16 amino acids long. V was pared by 4 bases and J by 0 bases, with 16 bases between. The CDR3 bases are TGCGCCAGCAGCCGACGGGGGGATGACGCTAACTATGGCTACACCTTC. Protein: CASSRRGDDANYGYTF.

This clone has just a few counts. The V and J genes are TRBV2 and TRBJ2-7; the match to TRBD2 covers 8 bases. Germline values: CDR1 SNHLY, CDR2 FYNNEI. The CDR3 loop spans 15 amino acids. The J segment lost 6 bases and the V segment lost 2 bases, leaving 9 bases of the junction unmatched. The CDR3 sequence: CASSERLAGLGEQYF. Here the CDR3 DNA reads TGTGCCAGCAGTGAACGGCTAGCGGGTCTCGGCGAGCAGTACTTC.

This clone has a single count. This chain links TRBV15 with TRBJ2-1, with 7 bases lining up with TRBD1. The CDR3 spans 17 residues. CDR1 is LNHNV, CDR2 YYDKDF, per germline (reference sequence). V was clipped by 0 bases and J by 1 base; unmatched bases: 6. CDR3 amino acids: CATSRDRGGASYNEQFF. CDR3 nucleotides: TGTGCCACCAGCAGAGATAGAGGGGGCGCGTCCTACAATGAGCAGTTCTTC.

The V gene is TRBV11-2, the J gene TRBJ1-3; 9 bases map to TRBD1. This CDR3 comprises 13 residues. J was trimmed by 7 bases and V by 4 bases; bases with no gene match: 2. Germline CDR1 reads SGHAT; CDR2 reads FQNNGV. CDR3 coding DNA: TGTGCCAGCAGCTCCGGACAGGGGAACACCATATATTTT. Translating it yields CASSSGQGNTIYF.

This chain uses TRBV9 with TRBJ2-3; the D gene is possibly TRBD2 (6 bases). Trimming left V 0 bases short and J 0 bases short, with 11 bases between. The length of the CDR3 is 16 residues. In germline, CDR1 is SGDLS, CDR2 YYNGEE. The CDR3 nucleotides are TGTGCCAGCAGCGTAGGGGCGGGACTTAGCACAGATACGCAGTATTTT. Amino acid sequence: CASSVGAGLSTDTQYF.

This clone was found a few times. The chain combines TRBV27 with TRBJ2-7; 9 bases are shared with TRBD1. This CDR3 has 15 amino acids. J was trimmed by 3 bases and V by 4 bases; bases with no gene match: 7. Germline assignment: CDR1 MNHEY and CDR2 SMNVEV (reference sequence). CDR3 in amino acids: CASSSVATGGYEQYF. CDR3 in DNA: TGTGCCAGCAGTTCCGTCGCGACAGGGGGCTACGAGCAGTACTTC.

The chain is built from TRBV7-2 and TRBJ2-2, with D possibly TRBD1 on 6 matching bases. V dropped 4 bases and J dropped 4 bases, with 22 bases sitting between them. The germline V gene has CDR1 SGHTA and CDR2 FQGNSA. The CDR3 extends over 18 amino acids. The CDR3 here is CASSSIRTARGRTGELFF. Written as DNA, the CDR3 is TGTGCCAGCAGCTCAATTAGGACAGCCCGGGGCCGCACCGGGGAGCTGTTTTTT.

The gene calls are TRBV19 and TRBJ1-4; D not resolved. CDR1 LNHDA and CDR2 SQIVND come from the germline V gene (reference sequence). The germline V and J ends were trimmed by 7 bases and 2 bases, with 14 bases remaining between them. The CDR3 contains 15 residues. The CDR3 loop is CASTLRRTTNEKLFF. For the CDR3, the DNA is TGTGCCAGTACTCTTCGGAGGACTACTAATGAAAAACTGTTTTTT.

V and J are TRBV7-9 and TRBJ1-2; D might be TRBD1 (5 bases). Germline CDR1 SEHNR, CDR2 FQNEAQ (reference sequence). The CDR3 contains 15 residues. V lost 1 base and J 4 bases, leaving 13 bases between the germline ends. CDR3 region: CASSLVYDRLYGYTF. The CDR3 DNA reads TGTGCCAGCAGCTTAGTTTACGACAGACTCTATGGCTACACCTTC.

The chain carries TRBV6-5 and TRBJ2-5, with 7 positions matching TRBD2. CDR1 and CDR2 from the germline V gene are MNHEY and SVGAGI. The length of the CDR3 is 15 residues. V was pared by 4 bases and J by 5 bases, with 10 bases of the junction left unmatched. The CDR3 nucleotides read TGTGCCAGCAGTTCCCGGACTAGAGGGTTTGAGACCCAGTACTTC. Its translation is CASSSRTRGFETQYF.

The rearrangement joins TRBV7-2 to TRBJ2-7; TRBD1 might be the D (5 bases). CDR1 is SGHTA and CDR2 is FQGNSA in the germline V gene. Trimming stripped 1 base from V and 4 bases from J, with 14 bases between. The length of the CDR3 is 15 residues. CDR3 sequence (DNA): TGTGCCAGCAGCTTAGGACCCGGACAACAGTACGAGCAGTACTTC. Translating it yields CASSLGPGQQYEQYF. Variable domain in full (rest from reference TRBV7-2 and TRBJ2-7): GAGVSQSPSNKVTEKGKDVELRCDPISGHTALYWYRQSLGQGLEFLIYFQGNSAPDKSGLPSDRFSAERTGGSVSTLTIQRTQQEDSAVYLCASSLGPGQQYEQYFGPGTRLTVT.

The chain links TRBV3-1 (or the pseudogene TRBV3-2) to TRBJ2-7; the match to TRBD1 covers 9 bases. Germline V gene sequence: CDR1 LGHDT, CDR2 YNNKEL (reference sequence). CDR3 length equals 15 residues. V lost 4 bases, J lost 5 bases, and 9 bases stayed unmatched. The DNA of the CDR3 is TGTGCCAGCAGCCGACTAGGGACAGGGTCCCACGAGCAGTACTTC. Translating it yields CASSRLGTGSHEQYF.

V is TRBV3-1 (or the pseudogene TRBV3-2) and J is TRBJ1-6; TRBD1 matches at 7 bases. Germline-derived CDR1 and CDR2 are LGHDT and YNNKEL (reference sequence). After removal of 5 bases from V and 14 bases from J, the junction contained 12 bases not matched to a gene. The CDR3 is 14 amino acids. In DNA, the CDR3 is TGTGCCAGCAGCTCACGGACAGGCCCTTGGACCCTCCACTTT. Protein sequence: CASSSRTGPWTLHF.

The genes are TRBV9 and TRBJ1-1, with D perhaps TRBD1 (6 bases). Between the trimmed V and J ends, which lost 3 bases and 4 bases, there was a span of 16 bases. Germline values: CDR1 SGDLS, CDR2 YYNGEE. This CDR3 spans 15 amino acids. As DNA, the CDR3 is TGTGCCAGCAGCGCTTTGGGGACATTGAGCACTGAAGCTTTCTTT. Residues: CASSALGTLSTEAFF.

This chain uses TRBV5-1 with TRBJ1-1, with TRBD1 matching over 8 bases. The CDR3 is 15 residues long. J was trimmed by 5 bases and V by 3 bases; bases with no gene match: 9. Germline CDR1 SGHRS, CDR2 YFSETQ. The CDR3 is CASSSFQGASTEAFF. The CDR3 bases are TGCGCCAGCAGCTCGTTTCAGGGGGCAAGTACTGAAGCTTTCTTT. Full variable domain (remainder filled in from reference TRBV5-1 and TRBJ1-1): KAGVTQTPRYLIKTRGQQVTLSCSPISGHRSVSWYQQTPGQGLQFLFEYFSETQRNKGNFPGRFSGRQFSNSRSEMNVSTLELGDSALYLCASSSFQGASTEAFFGQGTRLTVV.

About this clone: The sample has other DNA sequences that encode this CDR3 too. The V call is TRBV5-4, the J call TRBJ2-1, with 14 positions matching TRBD2. This CDR3 region has 15 residues. Trimming cost V 0 bases and J 7 bases; bases outside gene matches: 0. Per germline, CDR1 SGHNT and CDR2 YYREEE (reference sequence). The CDR3 reads CASSLGLAGGNEQFF. The CDR3 DNA reads TGTGCCAGCAGCTTGGGACTAGCGGGAGGGAATGAGCAGTTCTTC.

The chain joins TRBV2 to TRBJ2-3; 11 positions match TRBD2. Germline-derived CDR1 and CDR2 are SNHLY and FYNNEI. Trimming at V came to 6 bases and at J to 0 bases, leaving 5 bases not matched to a gene. The CDR3 contains 16 residues. CDR3 in amino acids: CASRKLAGVSTDTQYF. CDR3 DNA: TGTGCCAGCAGGAAACTAGCGGGGGTTAGCACAGATACGCAGTATTTT.

V gene TRBV27 combines with J gene TRBJ2-6; 7 bases align to TRBD1. CDR1 is MNHEY and CDR2 is SMNVEV in the germline V gene (reference sequence). V was pared by 6 bases and J by 3 bases, with 11 bases of the junction left unmatched. This CDR3 comprises 17 residues. As DNA, the CDR3 is TGTGCCAGCAGACAGGGGCGGGCTCAGAGTGGGGCCAACGTCCTGACTTTC. Its protein is CASRQGRAQSGANVLTF. Variable domain in full (rest from reference TRBV27 and TRBJ2-6): EAQVTQNPRYLITVTGKKLTVTCSQNMNHEYMSWYRQDPGLGLRQIYYSMNVEVTDKGDVPEGYKVSRKEKRNFPLILESPSPNQTSLYFCASRQGRAQSGANVLTFGAGSRLTVL.

This chain uses TRBV11-3 with TRBJ2-5; the match to TRBD2 covers 15 bases. The ends lost 5 bases at V and 7 bases at J; junction bases unmatched: 11. The CDR3 runs to 17 residues. CDR1 is SGHNT and CDR2 is YENEEA in the germline V gene. The DNA for the CDR3 is TGTGCCAGCAGCCATGGACTAGCGGGAGGGCCGGTAGGGACCCAGTACTTC. Amino acid sequence: CASSHGLAGGPVGTQYF.

This chain uses TRBV3-1 (or the pseudogene TRBV3-2) with TRBJ2-1; D is uncertain. Germline-derived CDR1 and CDR2 are LGHDT and YNNKEL (reference sequence). V lost 6 bases, J lost 7 bases, and 16 bases lay in between. This CDR3 is 14 amino acids long. CDR3 nucleotide sequence: TGTGCCAGCAGTGCTATGGGCCGTCAGAATGAGCAGTTCTTC. Amino acid sequence: CASSAMGRQNEQFF.

The CDR3 protein is CASSRAIRDRGHEQYF. CDR3 in DNA: TGCGCCAGCAGCCGGGCAATCCGGGACAGGGGCCACGAGCAGTACTTC. The V call is TRBV4-3, the J call TRBJ2-7; 10 bases agree with TRBD1. The CDR3 contains 16 residues. Germline loops: CDR1 LGHNA, CDR2 YSLEER. Unmatched junction bases numbered 11, after V lost 4 bases and J lost 5 bases.

The chain is built from TRBV6-2 or TRBV6-3 and TRBJ2-1, with TRBD2 matching 7 bases. The CDR3 is made up of 18 amino acids. The junction had 13 bases not matched to a gene; V was cut back by 2 bases and J by 3 bases. Per germline, CDR1 MNHEY and CDR2 SVGEGT. In DNA, the CDR3 is TGTGCCAGCAGTTACGATCGGAGGCGGGAGCACGGCTACAATGAGCAGTTCTTC. Protein: CASSYDRRREHGYNEQFF.

The chain couples TRBV6-2 or TRBV6-3 to TRBJ1-1, with unresolved D. Germline loops: CDR1 MNHEY, CDR2 SVGEGT. V lost 5 bases to trimming and J lost 4 bases, with 11 bases between them. There are 13 residues in the CDR3. Here the CDR3 DNA reads TGTGCCAGCAGTCTACCCTGGGCCACTGAAGCTTTCTTT. This encodes CASSLPWATEAFF.

V is TRBV27 and J is TRBJ2-1, with 11 nucleotides matching TRBD2. Trimming at V came to 5 bases and at J to 5 bases, leaving 17 bases not matched to a gene. This CDR3 region has 19 residues. The germline CDR1 and CDR2 sequences are MNHEY and SMNVEV (reference sequence). CDR3 DNA: TGTGCCAGCAGTAAGACTAGCGGGACCCCCAGGGGCCTAAACAATGAGCAGTTCTTC. It yields the protein CASSKTSGTPRGLNNEQFF.

J is TRBJ2-1 and V is TRBV5-1; D possibly corresponds to TRBD2 (6 bases). Germline V gene data show CDR1 as SGHRS and CDR2 as YFSETQ. This CDR3 region has 19 residues. Deletions cut 6 bases from V and 4 bases from J, with 29 bases between. CDR3 residues: CASKFGGPTRGSGYNEQFF. In nucleotides, the CDR3 is TGCGCCAGCAAATTTGGAGGCCCGACTCGGGGTAGCGGATACAATGAGCAGTTCTTC.